The sequence of this TCR beta chain was determined in a study of cytomegalovirus exposure and HLA in healthy donors. Regarding the study as a whole: Presence/absence analyses treated sequencing depth as roughly uniform across donors.

PCR primers comprised 60 Vbeta and 13 Jbeta primers. Data came from immunoSEQ multiplex PCR; TCRdb stores just in-frame clones and leaves some out. Among fewer than 200,000 clones listed, roughly 70% were seen once. Comments on this clone: The antigen is not known.

The germline V gene has CDR1 MDHEN and CDR2 SYDVKM. The CDR3 is 15 residues long. V was pared by 3 bases and J by 5 bases, with 16 bases between. Sequencing was carried out using PBMCs. This rearrangement joins TRBV28 to TRBJ1-2, with D perhaps TRBD1 (6 bases). The TCR comes from a woman under 30 in good health and CMV-seropositive. CDR3 DNA: TGTGCCAGCAGTTTTCTACAGGGCCCTCGGTATGGCTACACCTTC. Protein sequence: CASSFLQGPRYGYTF.